This T cell receptor (beta chain) originates from a study of molecular identifiers for immune sequencing clone quantification. The CDR3 has 14 amino acids. The germline V and J ends were trimmed by 3 bases and 0 bases, with 9 bases remaining between them. The germline V gene has CDR1 LNHDA and CDR2 SQIVND (reference sequence). One entry per CDR3 protein results from TCRdb running MiXCR on the PCR reads. The table shows about 320,000 distinct CDR3 sequences, with roughly 23% occurring only once. The chain joins TRBV19 to TRBJ2-7; no clear D gene. The TCR originated in a human donor in good health. Some libraries in this study had Jurkat cell RNA spiked in. Specimen: naive CD8+ T cells from blood, with Jurkat cell RNA spiked in. Sample subset: FACS-sorted CD8+CD4-CCR7+CD45RA+ naive T cells. The CDR3 loop reads CASSIAESSYEQYF. The CDR3 DNA reads TGTGCCAGTAGTATTGCGGAGAGCTCCTACGAGCAGTACTTC.